One sample yielded the 8 T cell receptor beta chains listed below, sequenced in a study of Tregs in tolerant kidney transplant recipients. TCRdb keeps only in-frame clones here, not all; method: immunoSEQ multiplex PCR. The sample spans roughly 50,000 clones; the ten largest clones claim about 0.83%. Here the sequenced sample was CD4+ T cells from blood, taken before the transplant. These TCRs come from a human donor who received a combined kidney and bone marrow transplant.

Remarks on this clone: Read coverage stops 3 residues before the CDR3 terminus; the germline J gene supplies the remainder. V gene TRBV19 combines with J gene TRBJ2-7, with 8 bases fitting TRBD1. CDR3 size: 14 residues. Per germline, CDR1 LNHDA and CDR2 SQIVND (reference sequence). With V trimmed by 5 bases and J by 3 bases, 6 bases remained unmatched. The chain's CDR3 is CASSDDRGIYEQYF. The DNA read from the CDR3 is TGTGCCAGTAGTGACGACAGGGGAATCTACGAG. Complete variable domain (other parts from reference TRBV19 and TRBJ2-7): DGGITQSPKYLFRKEGQNVTLSCEQNLNHDAMYWYRQDPGQGLRLIYYSQIVNDFQKGDIAEGYSVSREKKESFPLTVTSAQKNPTAFYLCASSDDRGIYEQYFGPGTRLTVT.

This CDR3 reads CATSRDRPGNTIYF. The CDR3 bases that were read are TGTGCCACGTCGAGAGACAGGCCTGGAAACACC. The rearrangement links TRBV19 to TRBJ1-3; the D gene is possibly TRBD1 (6 bases). The sequence runs out 3 residues before the end of the CDR3; the remainder is reconstructed from the germline J gene. Trimming removed 10 bases from V and 2 bases from J, with 15 bases in between. Per germline, CDR1 LNHDA and CDR2 SQIVND (reference sequence). The CDR3 runs 14 residues.

Concerning this clone itself: The missing CDR3 end, 3 residues past where the read stops, is filled in from the germline J gene. The rearrangement uses TRBV7-9 and TRBJ1-2, with D possibly TRBD1 on 5 matching bases. In germline, CDR1 is SEHNR, CDR2 FQNEAQ (reference sequence). The CDR3 length is 13 residues. The CDR3: CASSTSGLGGYTF. The CDR3 DNA, read in part, is TGTGCCAGCAGCACGTCGGGACTTGGCGGC.

About this clone itself: Read sequence stops 3 residues before the CDR3 end, and the germline J gene provides the missing end. The chain couples TRBV10-1 to TRBJ1-1; possibly TRBD1 for D (5 bases). CDR1 is WNHNN, CDR2 SYGVQD, per germline (reference sequence). This CDR3 comprises 13 residues. Between the trimmed V and J ends, which lost 6 bases and 0 bases, there was a span of 8 bases. CDR3 loop: CASSGGLNTEAFF. Incomplete CDR3 DNA: TGCGCCAGCAGCGGGGGTCTGAACACTGAA.

As regards this clone: The sequenced fragment ends 3 residues before the CDR3 boundary, so the rest is inferred from the germline J gene. This rearrangement joins TRBV29-1 to TRBJ1-2; 10 nucleotides match TRBD1. This CDR3 has 13 amino acids. Looked up from germline, CDR1 is SQVTM and CDR2 is ANQGSEA. Partial CDR3 DNA: TGCAGCGTTGACACAGGGGACAGGGGCGGC. It codes for CSVDTGDRGG. The full CDR3 sequence reads CSVDTGDRGGYTF. Filled out from reference TRBV29-1 and TRBJ1-2, the complete variable domain reads SAVISQKPSRDICQRGTSLTIQCQVDSQVTMMFWYRQQPGQSLTLIATANQGSEATYESGFVIDKFPISRPNLTFSTLTVSNMSPEDSSIYLCSVDTGDRGGYTFGSGTRLTVV.

As to this clone: The missing CDR3 end, 3 residues past where the read stops, is filled in from the germline J gene. This chain uses TRBV7-6 with TRBJ2-3, with 7 nucleotides matching TRBD2. CDR3 size: 16 residues. The V gene's germline CDR1 is SGHVS and CDR2 FNYEAQ. J lost 2 bases, V lost 5 bases, and 10 bases had no gene match. CDR3: CASSGLASGDTDTQYF. CDR3 bases read: TGTGCCAGCAGCGGCCTGGCTAGCGGTGACACAGATACG.

A note on this clone: The read halts 3 residues ahead of the CDR3 end, with the missing end drawn from the germline J gene. J is TRBJ2-3 and V is TRBV20-1, with D possibly TRBD1 on 6 matching bases. Germline V gives CDR1 DFQATT, CDR2 SNEGSKA (reference sequence). The V end lost 5 bases, the J end lost 3 bases, and 21 bases lay between the germline ends. This CDR3 contains 16 residues. The CDR3 sequence is CSAPRSDRKPTDTQYF. CDR3 bases read: TGCAGTGCTCCTCGCAGTGACAGGAAACCAACAGATACG.

Notes on this clone: The read terminates 3 residues ahead of where the CDR3 ends, so the germline J gene completes it. The gene calls are TRBV5-4 and TRBJ1-2; D possibly corresponds to TRBD1 (6 bases). Trimming removed 0 bases from V and 2 bases from J, with 8 bases in between. The germline CDR1 and CDR2 sequences are SGHNT and YYREEE (reference sequence). CDR3 length: 14 amino acids. The CDR3 here is CASSLATGNYGYTF. CDR3 DNA (partial): TGTGCCAGCAGCTTGGCCACAGGGAACTATGGC.